This TCR beta chain was obtained from a study of siplizumab effects on memory and regulatory T cells (dated by TCRdb to about 2019). About the investigation overall: The effect of the anti-CD2 antibody siplizumab on alloreactive T-cell subsets was examined in allogeneic mixed lymphocyte reactions constructed from human PBMCs. Beyond this particular receptor, the publication reports: The cumulative frequency of alloreactive sequences traceable to unstimulated CD4+ memory T cells was significantly reduced by siplizumab. Unstimulated naive T cells appeared more diverse than memory T cells, and naive cells seemed to contribute substantially to the alloresponse. About 80-96% of proliferating CD4+ or CD8+ clones could not be given a naive or memory phenotype. Because sequences at frequencies below about 10^-5 were poorly captured, only a minor fraction of alloreactive clones could be mapped back to unstimulated subsets. Among mappable alloreactive CD4+ clones, the Treg-derived fraction averaged approximately 66% with siplizumab versus 25% to 30% in control reactions. The suppressive function of proliferating Tregs from siplizumab cultures was not functionally confirmed.

Library creation used the immunoSEQ multiplex PCR assay. About 10^5 TCR templates per sample were assayed by the deep sequencing platform. Genomic DNA extracted from sorted T cells was the material used for TCRbeta CDR3 sequencing. In the original analysis: Clonal analysis of TCRbeta CDR3 data was done in the R programming language. Alloreactive CD4+ and CD8+ clones were identified by comparing unstimulated samples to CFSE-low samples taken after the reaction. Regulatory or non-regulatory origin was assigned to alloreactive CD4+ clones by matching of sequences to sorted unstimulated Treg and non-Treg repertoires. TCRdb took this table from immuneACCESS and kept in-frame rearrangements with V and J called. Such tables lack part of the clones; where checked against another copy, unresolved V genes explain under half of the gap, and the rest is unexplained. V, J and clone size reflect that table, while D and trimming were determined from the DNA. This sample has 90,000 to 130,000 clones in its table, and roughly 92% of those were observed once. Of the sample, approximately 1.2% is held by the ten largest clones.

Sorted unstimulated T cells and proliferating T cells recovered from mixed lymphocyte reactions underwent TCRbeta CDR3 sequencing. Fresh whole blood from around 11 HLA-typed healthy donors was used to isolate PBMCs. This clone was counted once. Its specific antigen is unknown. The sample holds no much larger clone one base away, and base qualities are not on file. Deletion took 1 base off V and 1 base off J, with a span of 5 bases between the germline ends. CDR1 KGHSH and CDR2 LQKENI are derived from the germline V gene. Inclusive of the bounding cysteine and phenylalanine, the CDR3 is 14 residues long. Only the CDR3 DNA is retained, 42 bases long and in frame from the first base.

The sequencing input was CD4+ T cells sorted from blood. The rearrangement combines TRBV18 with TRBJ2-1; the D gene cannot be resolved reliably. This receptor was identified in a human donor in good health. CDR3 sequence: CASSPQGSYNEQFF. The DNA sequence follows: TGTGCCAGCTCACCACAGGGATCCTACAATGAGCAGTTCTTC.